This is a list of T cell receptor beta chains from one sample in a study of tumor-infiltrating lymphocytes in primary liver carcinoma. TCRdb independently ran MiXCR on the multiplex PCR reads; one entry per CDR3 protein. This table has roughly 120,000 distinct CDR3 sequences, around 62% appearing once. Input material: liver tumor tissue from sampling region 1. These receptors came from a woman aged 55-75 years with primary liver carcinoma and hepatitis B virus infection. The CDR3 runs from the conserved cysteine through the conserved F or W. The D gene is left open where the match is weak. The size entry is marked missing in some rows and otherwise reads once, few, many or a size class.

clone_size d_call j_call v_call cdr3_aa cdr3_nt
. TRBD2 TRBJ2-5 TRBV10-3 CAVSDGGETQYF TGTGCCGTCAGTGACGGGGGGGAGACCCAGTACTTC
. . TRBJ1-1 TRBV4-2 CASSPLEGRGGTDAFF TGTGCCAGCAGCCCGTTGGAAGGTCGGGGGGGCACTGATGCTTTCTTT
. . TRBJ1-5 TRBV2 CASRESQGHQPQHF TGTGCCAGCAGAGAGTCGCAGGGCCATCAGCCCCAGCATTTT
many TRBD1 TRBJ2-3 TRBV28 CASSRDSTTDTQYF TGTGCCAGCAGTCGGGACAGTACCACAGATACGCAGTATTTT
. . TRBJ2-7 TRBV11-2 CTSSLARYRQYF TGTACCAGCAGCTTGGCCCGGTACAGGCAGTACTTC
. . TRBJ1-2 TRBV28 CSSSLGNYGYTF TGTTCCAGCAGCCTGGGGAACTATGGCTACACCTTC
. TRBD2 TRBJ2-3 TRBV5-5 CASSPKWGTSGIRDTQYF TGTGCCAGCAGCCCGAAATGGGGGACTAGCGGGATTAGGGATACGCAGTATTTT
many . TRBJ2-3 TRBV29-1 CSVEGTPDLDTQYF TGCAGCGTTGAAGGGACTCCTGATTTAGATACGCAGTATTTT
many . TRBJ1-1 TRBV6-5 CASSYSLGVAEAFF TGTGCCAGCAGTTACTCGCTAGGGGTTGCGGAAGCTTTCTTT
. . TRBJ1-2 TRBV28 CASSPPRGRFYTF TGTGCCAGCAGTCCCCCCAGGGGCCGTTTCTACACCTTC
. . TRBJ2-2 TRBV11-3 CAISPARGTGELFF TGTGCCATCAGCCCAGCCAGGGGGACTGGGGAGCTGTTTTTT
. . TRBJ2-3 TRBV6-5 CASSYVGLGQPQYF TGTGCCAGCAGTTACGTGGGGCTGGGTCAGCCTCAGTATTTT
. . TRBJ2-1 TRBV30 CAWSVRWGTRGNEQFF TGTGCCTGGAGTGTACGGTGGGGGACACGGGGCAATGAGCAGTTCTTC
. TRBD1 TRBJ2-3 TRBV12-3/TRBV12-4 CASSSGQSGIDTQYF TGTGCCAGCAGTTCGGGACAGTCGGGCATAGATACGCAGTATTTT
many . TRBJ2-2 TRBV6-5 CASNKGGFNTGELFF TGTGCCAGCAATAAGGGGGGATTCAACACCGGGGAGCTGTTTTTT
. TRBD1 TRBJ2-1 TRBV6-4 CANSDSTGAYNEQFF TGTGCCAACAGTGACTCGACAGGGGCTTACAATGAGCAGTTCTTC
many . TRBJ2-1 TRBV29-1 CSVVGGNRVNEQFF TGCAGCGTTGTTGGGGGCAATCGGGTCAATGAGCAGTTCTTC
. . TRBJ2-1 TRBV11-2 CASSLGSPSTGEQFF TGTGCCAGCAGCTTGGGATCACCGTCCACGGGGGAGCAGTTCTTC
few . TRBJ2-3 TRBV5-1 CASSLNSPTDTQYF TGCGCCAGCAGCTTGAACTCGCCCACAGATACGCAGTATTTT
. . TRBJ1-1 TRBV11-2 CASSLERGTEAFF TGTGCCAGTAGCTTAGAGAGGGGCACTGAAGCTTTCTTT
many . TRBJ2-4 TRBV6-5 CASSYSQGLGAKNIQYF TGTGCCAGCAGTTACTCCCAGGGTTTAGGAGCCAAAAACATTCAGTACTTC
. . TRBJ2-3 TRBV9 CASSVDVGYTDTQYF TGTGCCAGCAGCGTAGATGTGGGATACACAGATACGCAGTATTTT
once TRBD2 TRBJ2-1 TRBV29-1 CGDRTSGNEQFF TGCGGCGATAGGACTAGCGGCAATGAGCAATTCTTC
. . TRBJ1-1 TRBV28 CASMGSQNVGEAFF TGTGCCAGCATGGGAAGTCAAAACGTCGGTGAAGCTTTCTTT
many . TRBJ1-3 TRBV12-3/TRBV12-4 CASNVAARSSGNTIYF TGTGCCAGCAATGTTGCAGCAAGGAGCTCTGGAAACACCATATATTTT
. . TRBJ2-7 TRBV11-2 CASILAGQTSYEQYF TGTGCCAGCATCTTAGCGGGACAGACCTCCTACGAGCAATACTTC
. TRBD1 TRBJ2-1 TRBV5-6 CTISHRGRRYNEQFF TGTACCATCAGCCACAGGGGGCGACGGTACAATGAGCAGTTCTTC
. . TRBJ2-5 TRBV6-6 CASSYESSAPRETRYF TGTGCCAGCAGTTATGAATCTAGCGCCCCACGAGAGACCCGGTACTTC
many . TRBJ1-5 TRBV30 CAWKLPGPKPQPQHF TGTGCCTGGAAGCTGCCGGGACCAAAACCCCAGCCCCAGCATTTT
. TRBD1 TRBJ2-7 TRBV4-1 CASSQDGGQGAGEQYF TGCGCCAGCAGCCAAGATGGTGGACAGGGGGCGGGCGAGCAGTACTTC
. TRBD2 TRBJ2-1 TRBV11-3 CANSPRGSGSNEQLF TGTGCCAACAGCCCTCGGGGTAGCGGGAGCAATGAGCAGCTCTTC
. . TRBJ1-2 TRBV4-1 CASSDNYGYTF TGCGCCAGCAGCGACAACTATGGATACACCTTC